This T cell receptor beta chain is drawn from a study of shared clonotypes between healthy human individuals. Overall study findings and caveats: Across subsets, estimated richness was generally greater for naive than for memory populations.

The CDR3 is 14 residues long. V was shortened by 2 bases and J by 1 base, with 8 bases between the two germline ends. Germline V gives CDR1 SGHVS, CDR2 FQNEAQ. Naive CD8 cells lacked CD45RO, underwent positive selection for CCR7 and left out terminally differentiated effector memory CD45RA+ cells. Nashville, Tennessee was home to all donors, who were Caucasian adults. The assay was immunoSEQ multiplex PCR, and TCRdb's table has in-frame clones only and misses some. The table records about 2 million clones, approximately 94% of them present only once. Concerning this clone: Its specificity is not known.

The rearrangement uses TRBV7-8 and TRBJ1-1; no clear D. Sequenced material: naive CD8+ T cells sorted from blood. The source is a man younger than 35 in good health. This CDR3 is CASSLSPENTEAFF. CDR3 DNA sequence: TGTGCCAGCAGCTTAAGTCCAGAGAACACTGAAGCTTTCTTT.